The subject of this entry is one TCR beta chain. The length of the CDR3 is 12 residues. Germline CDR1 and CDR2: LGHDT and YNNKEL (reference sequence). Trimming took 0 bases from V and 10 from J, leaving 6 bases between them. Treatment indicated: about 20 received Ad26.COV2.S at low or high dose, single or two shots; roughly five received placebo; per-sample allocation not given. Specimens were obtained on day 63 following the first vaccine or placebo injection. TCRdb's table, derived via immunoSEQ multiplex PCR, lists solely in-frame clones and lacks some. The sample records fewer than 900,000 clones, about 90% being singletons. This entry comes from a study of Ad26.COV2.S vaccination and SARS-CoV-2 variants. Looking at the study overall: Administration of Ad26.COV2.S was intramuscular, either once or twice 56 days apart.

Sequencing used peripheral blood, obtained in a trial of Ad26.COV2.S vaccine versus placebo. The J gene is TRBJ1-4, the V gene TRBV3-1 (or the pseudogene TRBV3-2); D uncertain. The sequence derives from a person aged 18-60 years who received the Ad26.COV2.S COVID-19 vaccine or a placebo. CDR3 sequence reads: CASSQELGKLFF. The CDR3 nucleotides read TGTGCCAGCAGCCAAGAACTGGGAAAACTGTTTTTT.